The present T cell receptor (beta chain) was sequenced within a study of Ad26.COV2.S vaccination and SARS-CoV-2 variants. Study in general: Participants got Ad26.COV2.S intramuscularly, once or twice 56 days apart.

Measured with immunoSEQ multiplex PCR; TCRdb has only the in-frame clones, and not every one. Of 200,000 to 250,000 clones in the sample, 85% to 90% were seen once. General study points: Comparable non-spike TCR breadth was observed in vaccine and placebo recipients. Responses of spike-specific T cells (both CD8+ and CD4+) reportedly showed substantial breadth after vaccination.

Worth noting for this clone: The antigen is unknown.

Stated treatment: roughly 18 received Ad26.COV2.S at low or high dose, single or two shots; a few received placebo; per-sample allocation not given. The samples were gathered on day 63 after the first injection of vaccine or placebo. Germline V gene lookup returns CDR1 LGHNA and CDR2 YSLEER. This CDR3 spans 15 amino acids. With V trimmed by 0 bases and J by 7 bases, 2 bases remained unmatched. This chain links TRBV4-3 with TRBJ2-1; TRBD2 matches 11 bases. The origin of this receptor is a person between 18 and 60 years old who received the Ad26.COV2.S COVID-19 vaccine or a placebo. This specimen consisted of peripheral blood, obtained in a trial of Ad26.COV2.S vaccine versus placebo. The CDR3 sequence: CASSQDTSGSNEQFF. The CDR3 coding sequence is TGCGCCAGCAGCCAAGACACTAGCGGGAGTAATGAGCAGTTCTTC.